These T cell receptor beta chains were read from a single sample in a study of blood T cell repertoires in COVID-19. Profiled with immunoSEQ multiplex PCR; TCRdb holds only in-frame clones, not every one. The data contain about 200,000 clones, around 81% of them singletons. The specimen sequenced was PBMCs or T cells enriched from blood (not recorded which). Receptors originate from a woman between 50 and 59 years old with acute COVID-19. CDR3s include the opening cysteine and the closing phenylalanine or tryptophan. The listing skips clone size in some rows; elsewhere it reads once, few, many or a size class.

.	TRBV3-1/TRBV3-2	TRBJ2-7	13	CASSRGSPYEQYF
once	TRBV6-2/TRBV6-3	TRBJ2-1	18	CASSQRLAGGVTLSEQFF
.	TRBV19	TRBJ2-1	15	CASSPGTSGNNEQFF
.	TRBV7-9	TRBJ2-5	14	CASSLIGLKETQYF
.	TRBV19	TRBJ1-5	14	CASSIGGQSQPQHF
.	TRBV19	TRBJ1-5	15	CASSTGTGGNQPQHF
.	TRBV7-9	TRBJ2-3	17	CASTFGLAGVSTDTQYF
.	TRBV4-2	TRBJ2-2	18	CASSQPLAGGTNTGELFF
.	TRBV4-3	TRBJ2-2	13	CASSPQNTGELFF
.	TRBV19	TRBJ2-3	16	CASSKPRSSGMDTQYF
.	TRBV27	TRBJ1-4	13	CAHEVWAGEKLFF
.	TRBV11-3	TRBJ2-7	14	CASSLVQGSYEQYF
once	TRBV7-2	TRBJ2-1	17	CASSPNQVPTAYNEQFF
once	TRBV2	TRBJ2-1	14	CASMKLAGTNEQFF
.	TRBV29-1	TRBJ2-1	13	CSVARAGGDEQFF
.	TRBV19	TRBJ1-5	15	CASSKPGQGIQPQHF
.	TRBV19	TRBJ1-3	15	CASSQVTTSGNTIYF
once	TRBV7-9	TRBJ2-7	15	CASSLVRLAGVEQYF
.	TRBV27	TRBJ2-7	17	CASSLSIGAASSYEQYF
.	TRBV7-9	TRBJ2-7	13	CASRLGASYEQYF
.	TRBV27	TRBJ2-5	18	CASSPNRVQRGGWETQYF
.	TRBV28	TRBJ2-3	15	CASTRGTPGTDTQYF
.	TRBV7-2	TRBJ2-3	16	CASSLRPGGLTDTQYF
.	TRBV19	TRBJ2-7	19	CATSTAFWTSGSHSYEQYF
.	TRBV18	TRBJ2-7	15	CASSSVQGGSYEQYF
once	TRBV10-3	TRBJ2-1	15	CAISESQGSYNEQFF
.	TRBV28	TRBJ1-6	16	CASSSLPTIMNSPLHF
few	TRBV6-5	TRBJ2-3	14	CASRSDYGSDTQYF
.	TRBV11-2	TRBJ2-3	12	CASSPTGDTQYF
.	TRBV25-1	TRBJ2-7	14	CASSEGQGAYEQYF
.	TRBV27	TRBJ2-7	16	CASSLPRTGGSYEQYF
.	TRBV12-3/TRBV12-4	TRBJ2-3	13	CASSSTGTDTQYF
.	TRBV4-1	TRBJ1-5	17	CASSLQQENVGNQPQHF
once	TRBV7-2	TRBJ2-5	12	CASSLGRDTQYF
once	TRBV2	TRBJ1-4	14	CASTIQGLGEKLFF
.	TRBV27	TRBJ1-1	17	CASSGPFGTGMNTEAFF
.	TRBV19	TRBJ1-2	14	CASSIGQYNYGYTF
.	TRBV2	TRBJ1-5	16	CASKLRGQLNNQPQHF
few	TRBV4-2	TRBJ1-2	14	CASSQVGENYGYTF
.	TRBV7-8	TRBJ1-5	15	CASSLTEGRNQPQHF
once	TRBV28	TRBJ1-5	14	CASRRQGAGQPQHF
.	TRBV14	TRBJ1-2	17	CASSQRQGALLESGYTF
.	TRBV28	TRBJ1-3	15	CASSFAVASGNTIYF
.	TRBV4-3	TRBJ1-5	15	CASSTDRQNNQPQHF
.	TRBV6-5	TRBJ1-1	15	CASRGQGAGDTEAFF
once	TRBV7-7	TRBJ2-5	13	CASSRGAEETQYF
.	TRBV27	TRBJ1-5	17	CASSLLMPGLSNQPQHF
.	TRBV7-9	TRBJ1-2	13	CASSLVSDYGYTF
.	TRBV30	TRBJ2-1	18	CAWSPRAGVRGTTMRQFF
.	TRBV7-9	TRBJ1-6	17	CASSSPRGSFYNSPLHF
.	TRBV2	TRBJ2-7	15	CASSIIPGRNYEQYF
once	TRBV7-2	TRBJ1-2	18	CASSPYNLKGQASGGYTF
.	TRBV30	TRBJ1-5	15	CAWSNEGAGNQPQHF
once	TRBV5-8	TRBJ1-2	12	CASSPPLRGYTF
.	TRBV15	TRBJ2-7	13	CATSRVADGGQYF